Sequencing of this T cell receptor beta chain was carried out in a study of PD-1 blockade in classical Hodgkin lymphoma. General study findings and limits: For complete responders, baseline diversity was comparable to that of newly diagnosed patients.

Clones were read by immunoSEQ multiplex PCR, and TCRdb kept only the in-frame ones, dropping some. The sample carries around 18,000 clones, 70% to 75% recorded once. Worth noting for this clone: The antigen is undetermined.

Time point indicated: cycle 4 day 1 (C4D1), after less than seven weeks of nivolumab. Every patient relapsed after autologous stem cell transplantation, and brentuximab vedotin exposure varied. Thawed PBMCs yielded CD4+ T cells through magnetic negative selection. Best responses fell into complete response, partial response or progressive disease. CDR3 length: 16 amino acids. In germline, CDR1 is LGHNA, CDR2 YNFKEQ. V dropped 2 bases and J dropped 0 bases, with 14 bases sitting between them. The rearrangement uses TRBV4-2 and TRBJ2-7; possible D gene TRBD1, 6 bases. The source of this sequence is a human donor with classical Hodgkin lymphoma. The specimen comprised CD4+ T cells from blood, sampled before the fourth cycle of nivolumab. CDR3 nucleotides: TGTGCCAGCAGCCAACGGAGACAGGATAGCTCCTACGAGCAGTACTTC. Translated, it gives CASSQRRQDSSYEQYF.